The clone carrying this TCR beta chain was observed a handful of times. The antigen is unknown. The entry originates in a study of PD-1 blockade in classical Hodgkin lymphoma. The study, taken as a whole, reports: Repertoire difference causes, possibly disease activity or prior therapy, remain undefined. When set against healthy donors, newly diagnosed patients were reported to show lower baseline TCR diversity.

Trimming left V 3 bases short and J 5 bases short, with 7 bases between. CDR3 length: 12 residues. Germline V gene data show CDR1 as MNHNS and CDR2 as SASEGT. Time point given: newly diagnosed, previously untreated cHL patient sample. CD4+ T cells were purified from thawed PBMCs by negative selection. Researchers used newly diagnosed, untreated classical Hodgkin lymphoma PBMCs for comparison. The table came from immunoSEQ multiplex PCR; TCRdb's copy has only in-frame clones and leaves some out. The top ten hold 0.35% of the sample, which has fewer than 30,000 clones, around 92% seen once. This sequence originates from a human donor with classical Hodgkin lymphoma. The J gene is TRBJ1-2, the V gene TRBV6-1; D remains unclear. The sample consisted of CD4+ T cells from blood. The CDR3 nucleotides are TGTGCCAGCAGTGACACGGGTTATGGCTACACCTTC. Translation: CASSDTGYGYTF.